This is a list of T cell receptor beta chains from one sample in a study of blood T cell repertoires in COVID-19. Clones were sequenced by immunoSEQ multiplex PCR, and TCRdb holds only the in-frame ones, with some missing. Among roughly 86,000 clones listed, about four fifths were seen once. The sequenced sample consisted of peripheral blood. These receptors were obtained from a man aged 60-69 years with acute or convalescent COVID-19. Each CDR3 is given with its conserved first and last residue. A D gene is named only where the DNA matches it firmly. Expanded clones are given a class, and other clones once, few, many or no size at all.

d_gene: .; v_gene: TRBV10-3; abundance: .; j_gene: TRBJ1-1; CDR3nt: TGTGCCATCAGTGAGTCGGGGGGTCGGAACACTGAAGCTTTCTTT; CDR3aa: CAISESGGRNTEAFF
d_gene: TRBD1; v_gene: TRBV7-2; abundance: few; j_gene: TRBJ1-3; CDR3nt: TGTGCCAGCAGTCAGGGGGTTATCGGAAACACCATATATTTT; CDR3aa: CASSQGVIGNTIYF
d_gene: TRBD1; v_gene: TRBV6-5; abundance: .; j_gene: TRBJ2-1; CDR3nt: TGTGCCAGCAGTTACTCGGCAGGGGGCCTGAATGAGCAGTTCTTC; CDR3aa: CASSYSAGGLNEQFF
d_gene: TRBD1; v_gene: TRBV23-1; abundance: .; j_gene: TRBJ1-6; CDR3nt: TGCGCCAGCAGTCAAGATAAGGACAGGAGAGACTTCCCCCTTTATAATTCACCCCTCCACTTT; CDR3aa: CASSQDKDRRDFPLYNSPLHF
d_gene: .; v_gene: TRBV6-6; abundance: .; j_gene: TRBJ1-4; CDR3nt: TGTGCCAGCAGTTTGGCAGGGCCCGCTGAAAAACTGTTTTTT; CDR3aa: CASSLAGPAEKLFF
d_gene: .; v_gene: TRBV5-1; abundance: .; j_gene: TRBJ1-1; CDR3nt: TGCGCCAGCAGCTTGGGACAGATGGGTGAAGCTTTCTTT; CDR3aa: CASSLGQMGEAFF
d_gene: .; v_gene: TRBV10-3; abundance: .; j_gene: TRBJ2-1; CDR3nt: TGTGCCATCAGAATCCGGGACTCAAGCTACAATGAGCAGTTCTTC; CDR3aa: CAIRIRDSSYNEQFF
d_gene: TRBD1; v_gene: TRBV5-4; abundance: .; j_gene: TRBJ1-2; CDR3nt: TGTGCCAGCAGCCCTGGACAGGGGGTAATCTATGGCTACACCTTC; CDR3aa: CASSPGQGVIYGYTF
d_gene: .; v_gene: TRBV21-1; abundance: .; j_gene: TRBJ2-1; CDR3nt: TGTGCCAGCAGCCCTAAAGGACAGAACGCCTACAATGAGCAGTTCTTC; CDR3aa: CASSPKGQNAYNEQFF
d_gene: .; v_gene: TRBV9; abundance: .; j_gene: TRBJ1-1; CDR3nt: TGTGCCAGCAGCGTATGGGCAGATATGAACACTGAAGCTTTCTTT; CDR3aa: CASSVWADMNTEAFF
d_gene: TRBD1; v_gene: TRBV12-3/TRBV12-4; abundance: .; j_gene: TRBJ2-7; CDR3nt: TGTGCCAGCAGTTTGGGACAGCCCTACGAGCAGTACTTC; CDR3aa: CASSLGQPYEQYF
d_gene: TRBD1; v_gene: TRBV7-9; abundance: .; j_gene: TRBJ2-5; CDR3nt: TGTGCCAGCAGCTTAGGGGGGGACAGGGCGGAGACCCAGTACTTC; CDR3aa: CASSLGGDRAETQYF
d_gene: TRBD2; v_gene: TRBV7-3; abundance: few; j_gene: TRBJ2-1; CDR3nt: TGTGCCAGCAGCTTCAGGGCTAGCGGGCCCAATGAGCAGTTCTTC; CDR3aa: CASSFRASGPNEQFF
d_gene: .; v_gene: TRBV2; abundance: .; j_gene: TRBJ1-3; CDR3nt: TGTGCCAGCAGTACAGGAACGGAGCGAAACACCATATATTTT; CDR3aa: CASSTGTERNTIYF
d_gene: .; v_gene: TRBV19; abundance: once; j_gene: TRBJ2-3; CDR3nt: TGTGCCAGTAGGGGTCGGGGAGATACGCAGTATTTT; CDR3aa: CASRGRGDTQYF
d_gene: .; v_gene: TRBV7-6; abundance: once; j_gene: TRBJ2-5; CDR3nt: TGTGCCAGCAGCAACCCAGGGGTAGAGACCCAGTACTTC; CDR3aa: CASSNPGVETQYF
d_gene: .; v_gene: TRBV5-1; abundance: .; j_gene: TRBJ1-3; CDR3nt: TGCGCCAGCAGCTTGGCCGCCAGCTCTGGAAACACCATATATTTT; CDR3aa: CASSLAASSGNTIYF
d_gene: .; v_gene: TRBV25-1; abundance: .; j_gene: TRBJ2-2; CDR3nt: TGTGCCAGCAGGGAGGGAAACACCGGGGAGCTGTTTTTT; CDR3aa: CASREGNTGELFF
d_gene: TRBD1; v_gene: TRBV25-1; abundance: .; j_gene: TRBJ1-4; CDR3nt: TGTGCCAGCAGTGAACCCAAGGACAGGACCGTTGAAAAACTGTTTTTT; CDR3aa: CASSEPKDRTVEKLFF
d_gene: TRBD1; v_gene: TRBV6-2/TRBV6-3; abundance: .; j_gene: TRBJ2-5; CDR3nt: TGTGCCAGCAGTTACTCTGGGCTTGCAGGGGGAGAGACCCAGTACTTC; CDR3aa: CASSYSGLAGGETQYF
d_gene: TRBD1; v_gene: TRBV6-1; abundance: .; j_gene: TRBJ1-2; CDR3nt: TGTGCCAGCAGTGAAGCCCAGGGGGCGGGTGGCTACACCTTC; CDR3aa: CASSEAQGAGGYTF
d_gene: .; v_gene: TRBV4-3; abundance: .; j_gene: TRBJ2-3; CDR3nt: TGCGCCAGCAGCCAGGGGGGACCCCCCACAGATACGCAGTATTTT; CDR3aa: CASSQGGPPTDTQYF
d_gene: .; v_gene: TRBV5-6; abundance: once; j_gene: TRBJ1-1; CDR3nt: TGTGCCAGCAGCCCATCCCTCAGGGCGAACACTGAAGCTTTCTTT; CDR3aa: CASSPSLRANTEAFF
d_gene: .; v_gene: TRBV11-2; abundance: .; j_gene: TRBJ1-2; CDR3nt: TGTGCCAGCAGCTCCTTGGGACAAAGGACTTCCTATGGCTACACCTTC; CDR3aa: CASSSLGQRTSYGYTF
d_gene: .; v_gene: TRBV11-3; abundance: .; j_gene: TRBJ2-5; CDR3nt: TGTGCCAGCAGCTTCCGGGACACGGAGCAAGAGACCCAGTACTTC; CDR3aa: CASSFRDTEQETQYF
d_gene: .; v_gene: TRBV5-1; abundance: .; j_gene: TRBJ1-1; CDR3nt: TGCGCCAGCAGCCAGGGCCGCCGGGTTCAAGCTTTCTTT; CDR3aa: CASSQGRRVQAFF
d_gene: .; v_gene: TRBV7-8; abundance: .; j_gene: TRBJ1-1; CDR3nt: TGTGCCAGCAGCTTTGATACTGGGAACACTGAAGCTTTCTTT; CDR3aa: CASSFDTGNTEAFF
d_gene: .; v_gene: TRBV11-3; abundance: .; j_gene: TRBJ1-1; CDR3nt: TGTGCCAGCAGCCGGAGGGAGAACACTGAAGCTTTCTTT; CDR3aa: CASSRRENTEAFF
d_gene: .; v_gene: TRBV3-1/TRBV3-2; abundance: .; j_gene: TRBJ1-1; CDR3nt: TGTGCCAGCAGTGACAGGCTGAACACTGAAGCTTTCTTT; CDR3aa: CASSDRLNTEAFF
d_gene: TRBD1; v_gene: TRBV10-3; abundance: .; j_gene: TRBJ1-1; CDR3nt: TGTGCCAGCGGGACAGGGTCGACAATGAGAGCTTTCTTT; CDR3aa: CASGTGSTMRAFF
d_gene: .; v_gene: TRBV28; abundance: few; j_gene: TRBJ2-7; CDR3nt: TGTGCCAGCAGTACAGGTTCCTACGAGCAGTACTTC; CDR3aa: CASSTGSYEQYF
d_gene: TRBD1; v_gene: TRBV5-4; abundance: few; j_gene: TRBJ1-6; CDR3nt: TGTGCCAGCAGCCTGGGACAGGGGATGAATTCACCCCTCCACTTT; CDR3aa: CASSLGQGMNSPLHF
d_gene: TRBD1; v_gene: TRBV19; abundance: .; j_gene: TRBJ2-3; CDR3nt: TGTGCCAGCCGGACGAATTCAGGGGGAGATACGCAGTATTTT; CDR3aa: CASRTNSGGDTQYF
d_gene: .; v_gene: TRBV30; abundance: .; j_gene: TRBJ2-7; CDR3nt: TGTGCCTGGAGTGTCCAGGGCGCTATGTACTTC; CDR3aa: CAWSVQGAMYF
d_gene: .; v_gene: TRBV2; abundance: few; j_gene: TRBJ2-7; CDR3nt: TGTGCCAGCAGTGACGGGGAGCCCTACGAGCAGTACTTC; CDR3aa: CASSDGEPYEQYF
d_gene: TRBD1; v_gene: TRBV30; abundance: once; j_gene: TRBJ1-6; CDR3nt: TGTGCCTGGAGTGCCCGGACAGGGGTAAACTCACCCCTCCACTTT; CDR3aa: CAWSARTGVNSPLHF
d_gene: .; v_gene: TRBV19; abundance: once; j_gene: TRBJ1-6; CDR3nt: TGTGCCAGTAGTATAGTCAGAAATAATTCACCCCTCCACTTT; CDR3aa: CASSIVRNNSPLHF
d_gene: TRBD1; v_gene: TRBV18; abundance: .; j_gene: TRBJ1-2; CDR3nt: TGTGCCAGCTCACTCGGGACAGATTTCCCTGGCTACACCTTC; CDR3aa: CASSLGTDFPGYTF
d_gene: TRBD1; v_gene: TRBV4-2; abundance: .; j_gene: TRBJ2-7; CDR3nt: TGTGCCAGCAGCCAGCGACCGGGACAGGGTAACGAGCAGTACTTC; CDR3aa: CASSQRPGQGNEQYF
d_gene: .; v_gene: TRBV5-4; abundance: .; j_gene: TRBJ1-6; CDR3nt: TGTGCCAGCAGCTGGGGCGGACACGATAATTCACCCCTCCACTTT; CDR3aa: CASSWGGHDNSPLHF
d_gene: .; v_gene: TRBV19; abundance: .; j_gene: TRBJ1-5; CDR3nt: TGTGCCAGTAGTCGCGTGGGCCGGACCCAGCATTTT; CDR3aa: CASSRVGRTQHF
d_gene: .; v_gene: TRBV20-1; abundance: .; j_gene: TRBJ1-2; CDR3nt: TGCAGTGCTAGTGACGCGCTCGGTAGCTATGGCTACACCTTC; CDR3aa: CSASDALGSYGYTF
d_gene: TRBD2; v_gene: TRBV4-1; abundance: .; j_gene: TRBJ2-7; CDR3nt: TGCGCCAGCAGCCAAGGCCAGGGACTAGGGTTGGGCGAGCAGTACTTC; CDR3aa: CASSQGQGLGLGEQYF
d_gene: TRBD2; v_gene: TRBV19; abundance: .; j_gene: TRBJ2-1; CDR3nt: TGTGCCAGTAGTTTGAGCGGGGGGCCGTCCTACAATGAGCAGTTCTTC; CDR3aa: CASSLSGGPSYNEQFF
d_gene: .; v_gene: TRBV6-1; abundance: .; j_gene: TRBJ2-5; CDR3nt: TGTGCCAGCAGTGAAAGGACGCCGACTAAAGAGACCCAGTACTTC; CDR3aa: CASSERTPTKETQYF
d_gene: .; v_gene: TRBV15; abundance: .; j_gene: TRBJ1-5; CDR3nt: TGTGCCACCAGCAGAGATGGCCTCTCCGCCCAGCATTTT; CDR3aa: CATSRDGLSAQHF
d_gene: .; v_gene: TRBV5-6; abundance: few; j_gene: TRBJ1-5; CDR3nt: TGTGCCAGCAGCTTCAGGCCTTTTCTAAATCAGCCCCAGCATTTT; CDR3aa: CASSFRPFLNQPQHF
d_gene: .; v_gene: TRBV19; abundance: .; j_gene: TRBJ1-4; CDR3nt: TGTGCCAGTAGGTACGGGAGTAATGAAAAACTGTTTTTT; CDR3aa: CASRYGSNEKLFF
d_gene: TRBD2; v_gene: TRBV9; abundance: .; j_gene: TRBJ2-1; CDR3nt: TGTGCCAGCAGCGTAGCTAGGCTAGCGGTATACAATGAGCAGTTCTTC; CDR3aa: CASSVARLAVYNEQFF
d_gene: TRBD1; v_gene: TRBV9; abundance: .; j_gene: TRBJ1-6; CDR3nt: TGTGCCAGCAGCGTAAGGTCGGGACAGGGCCCTTCACCCCTCCACTTT; CDR3aa: CASSVRSGQGPSPLHF
d_gene: TRBD2; v_gene: TRBV11-3; abundance: .; j_gene: TRBJ2-1; CDR3nt: TGTGCCAGCAGCCCCCGTGGGACTAGCGGGGAAAATGAGCAGTTCTTC; CDR3aa: CASSPRGTSGENEQFF
d_gene: TRBD1; v_gene: TRBV24-1; abundance: .; j_gene: TRBJ2-7; CDR3nt: TGTGCCACCAGTGGACAGACAGGGGGCGCCTCCTACGAGCAGTACTTC; CDR3aa: CATSGQTGGASYEQYF
d_gene: TRBD1; v_gene: TRBV4-1; abundance: .; j_gene: TRBJ2-3; CDR3nt: TGCGCCAGCAGAGGACAGGGGTATAGCACAGATACGCAGTATTTT; CDR3aa: CASRGQGYSTDTQYF
d_gene: .; v_gene: TRBV7-8; abundance: .; j_gene: TRBJ1-2; CDR3nt: TGTGCCAGCAGCCCAACAGGGATCGTTAACTATGGCTACACCTTC; CDR3aa: CASSPTGIVNYGYTF